This TCR beta chain stems from a study of shared clonotypes between healthy human individuals. CD45RO-negative cells were positively selected for CCR7, leaving out terminally differentiated effector memory CD45RA+ cells. V was cut by 3 bases and J by 2 bases, with 15 bases left in between. Germline-derived CDR1 and CDR2 are LGHNA and YSLEER. This CDR3 is built from 16 residues. The table lists this clone with a count of one. Clones were read by immunoSEQ multiplex PCR, and TCRdb kept only the in-frame ones, dropping some. The sample contains approximately 740,000 clones, 92% of which appear only once.

Sequences were obtained from naive CD8+ T cells sorted from blood. This TCR came from a man younger than 40 in good health. This chain connects TRBV4-3 to TRBJ2-3; possibly TRBD1 for D (6 bases). CDR3 DNA sequence: TGCGCCAGCAGCCACCAGGGGCCATCATCCACAGATACGCAGTATTTT. This codes for CASSHQGPSSTDTQYF.